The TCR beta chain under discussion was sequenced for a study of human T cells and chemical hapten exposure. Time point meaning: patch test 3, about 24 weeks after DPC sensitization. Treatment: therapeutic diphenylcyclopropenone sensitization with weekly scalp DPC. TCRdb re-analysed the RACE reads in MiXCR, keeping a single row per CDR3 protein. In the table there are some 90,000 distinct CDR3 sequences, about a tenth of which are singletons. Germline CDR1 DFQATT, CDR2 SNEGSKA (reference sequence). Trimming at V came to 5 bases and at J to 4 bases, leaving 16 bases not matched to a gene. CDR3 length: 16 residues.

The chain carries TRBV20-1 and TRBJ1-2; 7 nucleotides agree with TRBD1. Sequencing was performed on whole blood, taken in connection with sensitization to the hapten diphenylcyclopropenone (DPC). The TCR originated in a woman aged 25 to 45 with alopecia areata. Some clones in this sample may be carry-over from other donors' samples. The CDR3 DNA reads TGCAGTGCTCTACCTACAGGGGCCACGAACCTCTATGGCTACACCTTC. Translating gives CSALPTGATNLYGYTF.